This T cell receptor (beta chain) originates from a study of cytomegalovirus exposure and HLA in healthy donors. This clone was observed a few times. PCR employed 60 Vbeta and 13 Jbeta primers. The repertoire was sequenced with immunoSEQ multiplex PCR; TCRdb's copy has only in-frame clones and lacks some. The sample has about 150,000 clones, more than 75% seen once; the top ten hold under 4%. The CDR3 is made up of 13 amino acids. Germline CDR1 is LNHDA and CDR2 is SQIVND (reference sequence). V was trimmed by 5 bases and J by 0 bases, leaving 8 bases between them. This clonotype was obtained from a human donor in good health. The V gene is TRBV19, the J gene TRBJ2-7; D is unresolved. The sequencing input was PBMCs. CDR3 in amino acids: CASSLRFSYEQYF. The DNA for the CDR3 is TGTGCCAGTAGTTTGCGGTTCTCCTACGAGCAGTACTTC. Filled out from reference TRBV19 and TRBJ2-7, the complete variable domain reads DGGITQSPKYLFRKEGQNVTLSCEQNLNHDAMYWYRQDPGQGLRLIYYSQIVNDFQKGDIAEGYSVSREKKESFPLTVTSAQKNPTAFYLCASSLRFSYEQYFGPGTRLTVT.